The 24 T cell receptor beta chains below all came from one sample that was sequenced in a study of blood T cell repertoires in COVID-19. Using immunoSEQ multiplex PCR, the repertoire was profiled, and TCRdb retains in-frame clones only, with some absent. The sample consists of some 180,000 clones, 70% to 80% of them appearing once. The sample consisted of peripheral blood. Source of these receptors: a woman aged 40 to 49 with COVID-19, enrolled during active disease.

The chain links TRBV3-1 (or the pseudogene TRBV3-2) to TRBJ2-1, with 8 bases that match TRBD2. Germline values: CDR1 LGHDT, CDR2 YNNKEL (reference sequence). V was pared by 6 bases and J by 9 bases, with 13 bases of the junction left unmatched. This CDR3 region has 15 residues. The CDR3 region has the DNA TGTGCCAGCAGACCCAGCGGGAGAATCCTCAGTGAGCAGTTCTTC. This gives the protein CASRPSGRILSEQFF.

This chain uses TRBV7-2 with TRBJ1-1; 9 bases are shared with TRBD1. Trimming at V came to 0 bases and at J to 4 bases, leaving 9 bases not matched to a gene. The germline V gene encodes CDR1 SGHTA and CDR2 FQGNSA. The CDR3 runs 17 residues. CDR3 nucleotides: TGTGCCAGCAGCTTAGCCGGGACAGGGACGGTGGGCACTGAAGCTTTCTTT. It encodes CASSLAGTGTVGTEAFF. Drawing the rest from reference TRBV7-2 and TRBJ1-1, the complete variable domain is GAGVSQSPSNKVTEKGKDVELRCDPISGHTALYWYRQSLGQGLEFLIYFQGNSAPDKSGLPSDRFSAERTGGSVSTLTIQRTQQEDSAVYLCASSLAGTGTVGTEAFFGQGTRLTVV.

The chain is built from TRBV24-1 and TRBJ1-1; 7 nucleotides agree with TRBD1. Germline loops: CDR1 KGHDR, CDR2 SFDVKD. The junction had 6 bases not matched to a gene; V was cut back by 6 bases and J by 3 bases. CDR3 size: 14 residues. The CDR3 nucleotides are TGTGCCACCAGTCTATTCGACAGGGACACTGAAGCTTTCTTT. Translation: CATSLFDRDTEAFF.

The CDR3 nucleotides read TGTGCCAGCAGGGGGATTAGCGGGGTCAGCTCCTACAATGAGCAGTTCTTC. Translating gives CASRGISGVSSYNEQFF. The chain is built from TRBV2 and TRBJ2-1; 8 bases align to TRBD2. The length of the CDR3 is 17 residues. Germline lookup yields CDR1 SNHLY and CDR2 FYNNEI. Trimming at V came to 6 bases and at J to 0 bases, leaving 10 bases not matched to a gene. Full variable domain (missing parts from reference TRBV2 and TRBJ2-1): EPEVTQTPSHQVTQMGQEVILRCVPISNHLYFYWYRQILGQKVEFLVSFYNNEISEKSEIFDDQFSVERPDGSNFTLKIRSTKLEDSAMYFCASRGISGVSSYNEQFFGPGTRLTVL.

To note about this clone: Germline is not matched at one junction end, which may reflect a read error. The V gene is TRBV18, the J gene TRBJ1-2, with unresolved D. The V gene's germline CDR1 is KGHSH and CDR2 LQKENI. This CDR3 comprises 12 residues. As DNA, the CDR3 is TGTGCCAGCTCACCACCGAACGCTTTGGAGTCCTTC. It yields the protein CASSPPNALESF.

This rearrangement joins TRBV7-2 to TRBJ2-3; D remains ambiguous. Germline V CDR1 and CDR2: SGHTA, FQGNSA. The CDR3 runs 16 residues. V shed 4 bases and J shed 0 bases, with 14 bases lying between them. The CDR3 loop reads CASSSYSTSSTDTQYF. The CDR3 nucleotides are TGTGCCAGCAGCTCTTACAGCACCTCTAGCACAGATACGCAGTATTTT.

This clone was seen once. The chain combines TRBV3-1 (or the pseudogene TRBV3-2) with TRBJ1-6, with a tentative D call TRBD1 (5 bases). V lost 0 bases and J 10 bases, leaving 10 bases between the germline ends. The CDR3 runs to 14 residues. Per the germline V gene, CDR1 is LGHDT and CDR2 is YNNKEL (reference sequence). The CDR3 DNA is TGTGCCAGCAGCCAAGAACCCCAGGGATCACCCCTCCACTTT. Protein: CASSQEPQGSPLHF.

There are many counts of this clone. The CDR3 DNA follows: TGTGCCAGCAGTGAAGAGGGTGATGGCAATCAGCCCCAGCATTTT. This encodes CASSEEGDGNQPQHF. The chain joins TRBV6-4 to TRBJ1-5; D call uncertain. V was trimmed by 3 bases and J by 2 bases, leaving 11 bases between them. In germline, CDR1 is MRHNA, CDR2 SNTAGT. The CDR3 runs to 15 residues.

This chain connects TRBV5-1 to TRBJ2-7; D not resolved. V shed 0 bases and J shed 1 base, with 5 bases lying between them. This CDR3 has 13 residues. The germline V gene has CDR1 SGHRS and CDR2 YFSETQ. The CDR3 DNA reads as TGCGCCAGCAGCTTGGCCCTATCCTACGAGCAGTACTTC. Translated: CASSLALSYEQYF. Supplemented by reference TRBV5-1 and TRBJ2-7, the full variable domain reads KAGVTQTPRYLIKTRGQQVTLSCSPISGHRSVSWYQQTPGQGLQFLFEYFSETQRNKGNFPGRFSGRQFSNSRSEMNVSTLELGDSALYLCASSLALSYEQYFGPGTRLTVT.

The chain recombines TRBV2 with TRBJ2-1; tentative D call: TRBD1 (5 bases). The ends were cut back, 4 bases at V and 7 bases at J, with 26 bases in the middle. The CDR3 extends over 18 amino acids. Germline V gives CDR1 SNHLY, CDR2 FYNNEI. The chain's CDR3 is CASSARQGGPIFTNEQFF. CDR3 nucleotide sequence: TGTGCCAGCAGTGCTCGGCAGGGTGGACCAATATTTACGAATGAGCAGTTCTTC.

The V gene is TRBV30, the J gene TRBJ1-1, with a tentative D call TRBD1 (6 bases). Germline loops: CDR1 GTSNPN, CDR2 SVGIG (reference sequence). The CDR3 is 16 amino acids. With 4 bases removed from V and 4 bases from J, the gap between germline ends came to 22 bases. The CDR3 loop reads CAWTGTRGLGSTEAFF. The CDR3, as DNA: TGTGCCTGGACGGGTACCAGGGGATTAGGCAGCACTGAAGCTTTCTTT.

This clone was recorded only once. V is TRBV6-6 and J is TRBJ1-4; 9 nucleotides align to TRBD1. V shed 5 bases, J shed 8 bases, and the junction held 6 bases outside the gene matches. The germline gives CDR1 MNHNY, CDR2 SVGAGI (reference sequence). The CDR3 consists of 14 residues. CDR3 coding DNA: TGTGCCAGCAGTCTAACAGGGGGCAGGGAAAAACTGTTTTTT. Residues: CASSLTGGREKLFF.

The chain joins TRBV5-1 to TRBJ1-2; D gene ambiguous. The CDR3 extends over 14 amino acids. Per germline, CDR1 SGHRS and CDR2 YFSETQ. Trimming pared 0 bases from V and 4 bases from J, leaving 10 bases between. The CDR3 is CASSLAASGYGYTF. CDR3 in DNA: TGCGCCAGCAGCTTGGCCGCCAGTGGCTATGGCTACACCTTC.

DNA of the CDR3: TGTGCCAGCAGCCCGGGGACAGCGTCCTACGAGCAGTACTTC. It encodes CASSPGTASYEQYF. The chain uses TRBV3-1 (or the pseudogene TRBV3-2) and TRBJ2-7; 7 nucleotides align to TRBD1. Per germline, CDR1 LGHDT and CDR2 YNNKEL (reference sequence). This CDR3 spans 14 amino acids. Trimming at V came to 4 bases and at J to 1 base, leaving 4 bases not matched to a gene.

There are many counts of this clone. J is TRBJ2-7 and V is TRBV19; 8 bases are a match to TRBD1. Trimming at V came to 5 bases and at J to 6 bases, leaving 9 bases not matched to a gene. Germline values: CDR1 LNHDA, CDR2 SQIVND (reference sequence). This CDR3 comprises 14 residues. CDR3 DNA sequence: TGTGCCAGTAGTGCCACAGGGGGAGTAGGCGAGCAGTACTTC. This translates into CASSATGGVGEQYF.

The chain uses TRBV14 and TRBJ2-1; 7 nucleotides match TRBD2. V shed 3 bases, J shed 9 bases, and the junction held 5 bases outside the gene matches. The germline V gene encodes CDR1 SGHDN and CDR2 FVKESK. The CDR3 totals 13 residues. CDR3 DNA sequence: TGTGCCAGCAGCCAGGGGGGGGAGGCTGAGCAGTTCTTC. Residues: CASSQGGEAEQFF.

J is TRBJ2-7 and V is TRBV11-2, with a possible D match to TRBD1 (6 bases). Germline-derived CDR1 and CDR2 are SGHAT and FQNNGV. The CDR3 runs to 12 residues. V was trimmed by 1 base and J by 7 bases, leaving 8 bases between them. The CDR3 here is CASSLAGVEQYF. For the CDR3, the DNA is TGTGCCAGCAGCTTAGCAGGGGTAGAGCAGTACTTC.

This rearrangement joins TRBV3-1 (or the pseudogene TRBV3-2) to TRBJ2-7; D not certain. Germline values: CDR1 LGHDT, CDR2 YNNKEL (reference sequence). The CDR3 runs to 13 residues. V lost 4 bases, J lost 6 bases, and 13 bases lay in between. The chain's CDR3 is CASSPDRVSEQYF. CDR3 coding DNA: TGTGCCAGCAGCCCTGACCGGGTATCCGAGCAGTACTTC.

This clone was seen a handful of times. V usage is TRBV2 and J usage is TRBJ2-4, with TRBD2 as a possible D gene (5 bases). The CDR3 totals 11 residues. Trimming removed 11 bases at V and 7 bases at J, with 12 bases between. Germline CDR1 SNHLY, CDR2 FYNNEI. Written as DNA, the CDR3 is TGTGCCGGAGGCTTGGGGAACATTCAGTACTTC. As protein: CAGGLGNIQYF. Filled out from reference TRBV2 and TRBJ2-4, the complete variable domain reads EPEVTQTPSHQVTQMGQEVILRCVPISNHLYFYWYRQILGQKVEFLVSFYNNEISEKSEIFDDQFSVERPDGSNFTLKIRSTKLEDSAMYFCAGGLGNIQYFGAGTRLSVL.

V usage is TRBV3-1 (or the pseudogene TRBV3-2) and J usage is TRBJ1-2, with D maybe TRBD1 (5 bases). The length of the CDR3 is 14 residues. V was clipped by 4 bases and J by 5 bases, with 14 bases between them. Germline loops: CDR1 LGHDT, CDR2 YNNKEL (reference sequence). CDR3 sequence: CASSPSTVTYGYTF. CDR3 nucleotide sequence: TGTGCCAGCAGCCCCTCGACAGTCACTTATGGCTACACCTTC.

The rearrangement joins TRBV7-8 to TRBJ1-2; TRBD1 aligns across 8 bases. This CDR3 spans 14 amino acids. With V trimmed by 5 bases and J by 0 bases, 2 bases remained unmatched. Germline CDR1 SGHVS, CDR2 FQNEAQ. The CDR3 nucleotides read TGTGCCAGCAGCCGGACAGGGTCTAACTATGGCTACACCTTC. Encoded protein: CASSRTGSNYGYTF. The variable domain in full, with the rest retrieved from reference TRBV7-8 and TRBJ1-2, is GAGVSQSPRYKVAKRGQDVALRCDPISGHVSLFWYQQALGQGPEFLTYFQNEAQLDKSGLPSDRFFAERPEGSVSTLKIQRTQQEDSAVYLCASSRTGSNYGYTFGSGTRLTVV.

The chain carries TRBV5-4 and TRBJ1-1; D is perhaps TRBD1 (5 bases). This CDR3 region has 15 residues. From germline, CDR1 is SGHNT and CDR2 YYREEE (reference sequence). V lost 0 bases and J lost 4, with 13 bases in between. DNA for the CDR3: TGTGCCAGCAGCTTGGAGCAGGTTAGGGGCACTGAAGCTTTCTTT. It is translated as CASSLEQVRGTEAFF. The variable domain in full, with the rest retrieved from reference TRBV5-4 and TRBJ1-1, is ETGVTQSPTHLIKTRGQQVTLRCSSQSGHNTVSWYQQALGQGPQFIFQYYREEENGRGNFPPRFSGLQFPNYSSELNVNALELDDSALYLCASSLEQVRGTEAFFGQGTRLTVV.

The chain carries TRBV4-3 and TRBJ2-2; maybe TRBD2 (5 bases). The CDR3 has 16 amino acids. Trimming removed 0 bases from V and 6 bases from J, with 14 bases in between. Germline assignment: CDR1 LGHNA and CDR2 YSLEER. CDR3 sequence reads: CASSQDRGLASGELFF. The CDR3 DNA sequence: TGCGCCAGCAGCCAAGATCGTGGCCTAGCCTCCGGGGAGCTGTTTTTT.

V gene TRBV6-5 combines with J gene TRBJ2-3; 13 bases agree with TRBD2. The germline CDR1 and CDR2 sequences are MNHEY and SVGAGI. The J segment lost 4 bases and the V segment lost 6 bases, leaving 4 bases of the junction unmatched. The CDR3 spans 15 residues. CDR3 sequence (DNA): TGTGCCAGCAGCCGACTAGCGGGGGGCGCAGATACGCAGTATTTT. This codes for CASSRLAGGADTQYF.